The 31 T cell receptor beta chains listed next were all sequenced from one sample in a study of identical twins. TCRdb processed the 5' RACE reads anew with MiXCR; each CDR3 protein has one entry. The table lists hundreds of thousands of distinct CDR3 sequences, over 8.5% of them singletons. These data were also filed under a second study, of yellow fever vaccine responses in identical twins.

The sample was PBMCs. The receptors were gathered from a woman younger than 35 in good health.

This chain uses TRBV11-2 with TRBJ2-3; the match to TRBD2 covers 7 bases. V was clipped by 5 bases and J by 1 base; unmatched bases: 6. This CDR3 region has 15 residues. The germline CDR1 and CDR2 sequences are SGHAT and FQNNGV. In nucleotides, the CDR3 is TGTGCCAGCAGCCACGGGAGGTGGGGCACAGATACGCAGTATTTT. The encoded protein is CASSHGRWGTDTQYF.

This clonotype was seen more than once but under ten times. The chain employs TRBV6-1 and TRBJ2-2; D unclear. CDR1 is MNHNS, CDR2 SASEGT, per germline. The V end lost 5 bases, the J end lost 0 bases, and 13 bases lay between the germline ends. The CDR3 sequence is 16 residues long. CDR3 sequence (DNA): TGTGCCAGCAGTCCTCTGTCCCGGTCGAACACCGGGGAGCTGTTTTTT. It yields the protein CASSPLSRSNTGELFF.

This clonotype was detected ten times or more. The V and J genes are TRBV7-2 and TRBJ1-1; D remains unclear. Looked up from germline, CDR1 is SGHTA and CDR2 is FQGNSA. CDR3 size: 13 residues. Trimming left V 2 bases short and J 4 bases short, with 8 bases between. The CDR3 nucleotides read TGTGCCAGCAGCTTATCCCGCAGCACTGAAGCTTTCTTT. Its translation is CASSLSRSTEAFF.

The chain recombines TRBV20-1 with TRBJ2-5; 11 positions match TRBD1. This CDR3 spans 15 amino acids. Germline loops: CDR1 DFQATT, CDR2 SNEGSKA (reference sequence). The J segment lost 5 bases and the V segment lost 5 bases, leaving 10 bases of the junction unmatched. CDR3 loop: CSASPGQGGWETQYF. Written as DNA, the CDR3 is TGCAGTGCTTCCCCGGGACAGGGGGGGTGGGAGACCCAGTACTTC.

The chain uses TRBV5-4 and TRBJ2-3; 13 nucleotides align to TRBD2. With V trimmed by 1 base and J by 4 bases, 6 bases remained unmatched. Germline V lookup: CDR1 SGHNT, CDR2 YYREEE (reference sequence). The CDR3 has 17 amino acids. CDR3 DNA sequence: TGTGCCAGCAGCTTGCGTACTAGCGGGGGGGCTGCAGATACGCAGTATTTT. As protein: CASSLRTSGGAADTQYF.

This clonotype has a handful of counts. The chain carries TRBV5-6 and TRBJ2-7, with D tentatively TRBD1 (5 bases). The germline gives CDR1 SGHDT, CDR2 YYEEEE. The CDR3 is 16 amino acids. The germline V and J ends were trimmed by 0 bases and 0 bases, with 13 bases remaining between them. CDR3 residues: CASSLGGTGNSYEQYF. DNA of the CDR3: TGTGCCAGCAGCTTGGGGGGAACAGGAAACTCCTACGAGCAGTACTTC. The full variable domain, in which reference TRBV5-6 and TRBJ2-7 provide the parts outside the CDR3, is DAGVTQSPTHLIKTRGQQVTLRCSPKSGHDTVSWYQQALGQGPQFIFQYYEEEERQRGNFPDRFSGHQFPNYSSELNVNALLLGDSALYLCASSLGGTGNSYEQYFGPGTRLTVT.

This clonotype was seen a handful of times. This chain connects TRBV19 to TRBJ1-1; D is perhaps TRBD1 (5 bases). V lost 5 bases to trimming and J lost 4 bases, with 14 bases between them. The CDR3 runs 14 residues. In germline, CDR1 is LNHDA, CDR2 SQIVND (reference sequence). The CDR3 protein is CASSAAGTSTEAFF. CDR3 coding DNA: TGTGCCAGTAGTGCGGCAGGGACTAGCACTGAAGCTTTCTTT.

About this clonotype itself: The junction departs from germline at one end; a sequencing error may be responsible. This sequence joins TRBV3-1 and TRBJ2-2, with TRBD1 matching 9 bases. The CDR3 is 17 amino acids. The germline gives CDR1 LGHDT, CDR2 YNNKEL (reference sequence). As DNA, the CDR3 is TGTACCAGCAGTTTACCCCCGGGACAGGGGAACACCGGGGAGCTGTTTTTT. This gives the protein CTSSLPPGQGNTGELFF.

V gene TRBV12-3 or TRBV12-4 combines with J gene TRBJ1-5; D remains unclear. The CDR3 has 16 amino acids. Trimming removed 5 bases at V and 0 bases at J, with 14 bases between. In nucleotides, the CDR3 is TGTGCCAGCAGTCCTAGATTGGGTTCTAGCAATCAGCCCCAGCATTTT. Its protein is CASSPRLGSSNQPQHF.

The chain combines TRBV7-9 with TRBJ2-7, with 8 nucleotides matching TRBD1. CDR1 and CDR2 (germline): SEHNR, FQNEAQ (reference sequence). Trimming removed 5 bases from V and 7 bases from J; junction bases left unmatched: 13. The CDR3 consists of 15 residues. The CDR3 sequence: CASSGRETGVKEQYF. CDR3 sequence (DNA): TGTGCCAGCAGCGGCCGTGAGACAGGGGTCAAAGAGCAGTACTTC.

This clonotype was observed a few times. V is TRBV2 and J is TRBJ1-5, with TRBD1 as a possible D gene (6 bases). The V gene's germline CDR1 is SNHLY and CDR2 FYNNEI. V lost 6 bases, J lost 1 base, and 13 bases lay in between. The CDR3 covers 15 residues. The CDR3 DNA reads TGTGCCAGCAGAAACAGGGCGAGGAGCAATCAGCCCCAGCATTTT. As protein: CASRNRARSNQPQHF.

The chain has TRBV5-5 and TRBJ1-1; D is ambiguous. This CDR3 is built from 14 residues. Germline CDR1 and CDR2: SGHKS and YYEKEE (reference sequence). V shed 0 bases and J shed 3 bases, with 9 bases lying between them. CDR3 residues: CASSLGPVDTEAFF. CDR3 DNA: TGTGCCAGCAGCTTGGGACCCGTAGACACTGAAGCTTTCTTT. The entire variable domain, with the rest obtained from reference TRBV5-5 and TRBJ1-1, is as follows: DAGVTQSPTHLIKTRGQQVTLRCSPISGHKSVSWYQQVLGQGPQFIFQYYEKEERGRGNFPDRFSARQFPNYSSELNVNALLLGDSALYLCASSLGPVDTEAFFGQGTRLTVV.

This clonotype was seen ten or more times. The chain recombines TRBV3-1 with TRBJ1-2; D unclear. The V end lost 1 base, the J end lost 4 bases, and 13 bases lay between the germline ends. This CDR3 comprises 15 residues. The V gene's germline CDR1 is LGHDT and CDR2 YNNKEL (reference sequence). The CDR3 protein is CASSQGGVISYGYTF. CDR3 DNA: TGTGCCAGCAGCCAAGGTGGTGTCATTTCCTATGGCTACACCTTC. Combining the CDR3 with reference TRBV3-1 and TRBJ1-2 gives the whole variable domain DTAVSQTPKYLVTQMGNDKSIKCEQNLGHDTMYWYKQDSKKFLKIMFSYNNKELIINETVPNRFSPKSPDKAHLNLHINSLELGDSAVYFCASSQGGVISYGYTFGSGTRLTVV.

This clonotype was detected many times. The chain couples TRBV7-9 to TRBJ1-2, with a weak D call TRBD1 (5 bases). The CDR3 has 13 amino acids. Germline CDR1 SEHNR, CDR2 FQNEAQ (reference sequence). Deletions cut 6 bases from V and 4 bases from J, with 12 bases between. DNA for the CDR3: TGTGCCAGCAGTACCGGGACCGCCTATGGCTACACCTTC. Translated: CASSTGTAYGYTF.

This clonotype was picked up many times. The CDR3 region has the DNA TGCGCCAGCAGCTCCGAAGGACAGGGGAATTCACCCCTCCACTTT. Translation: CASSSEGQGNSPLHF. V and J are TRBV5-1 and TRBJ1-6, with 9 nucleotides matching TRBD1. Germline V gene sequence: CDR1 SGHRS, CDR2 YFSETQ. V lost 3 bases to trimming and J lost 7 bases; unmatched junction nucleotides: 5. CDR3 length: 15 residues.

This clonotype was counted a few times. The chain combines TRBV7-2 with TRBJ2-3, with TRBD2 matching over 9 bases. This CDR3 is 18 amino acids long. The V gene end was trimmed by 5 bases and the J gene end by 0 bases; junction bases not matched to a gene: 12. Germline lookup yields CDR1 SGHTA and CDR2 FQGNSA. The CDR3 DNA is TGTGCCAGCAGCATCGCGGGGGGGGCCCTCTTGAGCACAGATACGCAGTATTTT. The encoded protein is CASSIAGGALLSTDTQYF.

Only a few counts were recorded for this clonotype. The chain couples TRBV5-1 to TRBJ1-1; no definite D call. The CDR3 sequence is 14 residues long. Germline lookup yields CDR1 SGHRS and CDR2 YFSETQ. Trimming took 4 bases from V and 3 from J, leaving 13 bases between them. The DNA for the CDR3 is TGCGCCAGCAGCGCATATTCAATGGACACTGAAGCTTTCTTT. Protein product: CASSAYSMDTEAFF.

This clonotype showed up just a few times. This chain joins TRBV6-5 and TRBJ2-5; D is perhaps TRBD1 (6 bases). CDR1 MNHEY and CDR2 SVGAGI come from the germline V gene. V was trimmed by 7 bases and J by 8 bases, leaving 14 bases between them. The CDR3 has 12 amino acids. Here the CDR3 reads CASTQRRGTQYF. The CDR3 coding sequence is TGTGCCAGCACCCAACGCAGGGGCACCCAGTACTTC.

This clonotype has a handful of counts. V is TRBV28 and J is TRBJ2-1; either TRBD1 or TRBD2 may fit D (5 bases each). The V and J ends lost 6 bases and 2 bases respectively, with 26 bases between them. The germline gives CDR1 MDHEN, CDR2 SYDVKM. This CDR3 contains 19 residues. The DNA for the CDR3 is TGTGCCAGCAGGGCCGGGACGAAAGCCCCAAAAGTCCCCTACAATGAGCAGTTCTTC. Its protein is CASRAGTKAPKVPYNEQFF.

There are a few counts of this clonotype. In DNA form, the CDR3 reads TGTGCCAGCAGTTACTCCCTAGGGAATGAGCAGTTCTTC. Translating gives CASSYSLGNEQFF. The chain has TRBV6-2 or TRBV6-3 and TRBJ2-1; D ambiguous. CDR3 length equals 13 residues. Trimming left V 0 bases short and J 7 bases short, with 7 bases between. CDR1 is MNHEY, CDR2 SVGEGT, per germline.

This clonotype was counted between two and nine times. The chain has TRBV11-2 and TRBJ2-7, with TRBD1 matching over 8 bases. CDR1 and CDR2 from the germline V gene are SGHAT and FQNNGV. The length of the CDR3 is 15 residues. Losses at the gene ends were 5 bases for V and 3 bases for J; bases not matched to a gene: 9. The DNA of the CDR3 is TGTGCCAGCAGCCTAGGACAGGGTAATATCTACGAGCAGTACTTC. This translates into CASSLGQGNIYEQYF.

The chain recombines TRBV5-5 with TRBJ2-5; D possibly matches TRBD1 or TRBD2 (6 bases each). Germline values: CDR1 SGHKS, CDR2 YYEKEE (reference sequence). The CDR3 has 16 amino acids. V lost 4 bases and J 4 bases, leaving 20 bases between the germline ends. CDR3 nucleotide sequence: TGTGCCAGCAGCCCGGGACTGCTGGTCAGGGGAGAGACCCAGTACTTC. Residues: CASSPGLLVRGETQYF.

This chain connects TRBV9 to TRBJ2-6; TRBD1 is a possible D gene (6 bases). This CDR3 is built from 14 residues. Per the germline V gene, CDR1 is SGDLS and CDR2 is YYNGEE. With 4 bases removed from V and 9 bases from J, the gap between germline ends came to 14 bases. The CDR3 loop is CASSPTGTINVLTF. As DNA, the CDR3 is TGTGCCAGCAGCCCTACGGGGACAATCAACGTCCTGACTTTC.

This clonotype was counted at least ten times. The genes are TRBV28 and TRBJ2-5, with no clear D. The V gene lost 6 bases and the J gene lost 6 bases, with 17 bases spanning the gap. The CDR3 has 14 residues. CDR1 is MDHEN, CDR2 SYDVKM, per germline. In nucleotides, the CDR3 is TGTGCCAGCAGCCCTATGGGCCAGTTAAAGACCCAGTACTTC. This gives the protein CASSPMGQLKTQYF.

Comment on this clonotype: Since a much larger clone is just one base distant, this may be a read error. V and J are TRBV12-3 or TRBV12-4 and TRBJ2-3, with D possibly TRBD2 on 6 matching bases. This CDR3 contains 15 residues. The CDR3 here is CVSSLPVGGTDTQYF. As DNA, the CDR3 is TGTGTCAGCAGTCTTCCCGTGGGGGGTACAGATACGCAGTATTTT.

The rearrangement uses TRBV10-3 and TRBJ1-6; no definite D call. The CDR3 runs to 15 residues. CDR1 is ENHRY and CDR2 is SYGVKD in the germline V gene. The V gene lost 6 bases and the J gene lost 6 bases, with 15 bases spanning the gap. This CDR3 reads CAIRPKGDFNSPLHF. CDR3 nucleotide sequence: TGTGCCATCAGACCAAAAGGTGATTTTAATTCACCCCTCCACTTT.

The chain has TRBV7-8 and TRBJ2-1; 10 bases are a match to TRBD2. This CDR3 has 15 residues. CDR1 is SGHVS, CDR2 FQNEAQ, per germline. Trimming at V came to 5 bases and at J to 6 bases, leaving 7 bases not matched to a gene. The CDR3 region is CASSPGTSESNEQFF. In nucleotides, the CDR3 is TGTGCCAGCAGCCCAGGGACTAGCGAAAGCAATGAGCAGTTCTTC.

This clonotype has a count of ten or more. The chain has TRBV9 and TRBJ2-1, with 13 positions matching TRBD2. This CDR3 is built from 19 residues. Trimming took 0 bases from V and 0 from J; bases not matched to a gene: 6. CDR1 is SGDLS, CDR2 YYNGEE, per germline. CDR3: CASSVGGTSGTFSYNEQFF. The CDR3 DNA reads as TGTGCCAGCAGCGTAGGGGGGACTAGCGGGACGTTCTCCTACAATGAGCAGTTCTTC. Together with reference TRBV9 and TRBJ2-1, the CDR3 gives the full variable domain: DSGVTQTPKHLITATGQRVTLRCSPRSGDLSVYWYQQSLDQGLQFLIQYYNGEERAKGNILERFSAQQFPDLHSELNLSSLELGDSALYFCASSVGGTSGTFSYNEQFFGPGTRLTVL.

This clonotype showed up just once. V and J are TRBV24-1 and TRBJ2-3; a weak D match, TRBD1 (5 bases). V was trimmed by 6 bases and J by 0 bases, leaving 12 bases between them. CDR1 KGHDR and CDR2 SFDVKD come from the germline V gene. The CDR3 spans 15 residues. Here the CDR3 DNA reads TGTGCCACCAGTTCCCCAGGGCATAGCACAGATACGCAGTATTTT. Its translation is CATSSPGHSTDTQYF.

This clonotype appeared many times. The V call is TRBV7-2, the J call TRBJ1-5, with unresolved D. Between the trimmed V and J ends, which lost 0 bases and 1 base, there was a span of 7 bases. Per germline, CDR1 SGHTA and CDR2 FQGNSA. The CDR3 contains 15 residues. CDR3 DNA: TGTGCCAGCAGCTTAGCGTCTCAGAGCAATCAGCCCCAGCATTTT. Its translation is CASSLASQSNQPQHF.

The genes are TRBV11-2 and TRBJ1-4; D remains unclear. Trimming removed 5 bases from V and 1 base from J, with 11 bases in between. CDR3 size: 15 residues. Germline CDR1 is SGHAT and CDR2 is FQNNGV. The CDR3 DNA reads as TGTGCCAGCAGCCCCCCCTTCGGAACTAATGAAAAACTGTTTTTT. Translation gives CASSPPFGTNEKLFF. Complete variable domain (other parts from reference TRBV11-2 and TRBJ1-4): EAGVAQSPRYKIIEKRQSVAFWCNPISGHATLYWYQQILGQGPKLLIQFQNNGVVDDSQLPKDRFSAERLKGVDSTLKIQPAKLEDSAVYLCASSPPFGTNEKLFFGSGTQLSVL.